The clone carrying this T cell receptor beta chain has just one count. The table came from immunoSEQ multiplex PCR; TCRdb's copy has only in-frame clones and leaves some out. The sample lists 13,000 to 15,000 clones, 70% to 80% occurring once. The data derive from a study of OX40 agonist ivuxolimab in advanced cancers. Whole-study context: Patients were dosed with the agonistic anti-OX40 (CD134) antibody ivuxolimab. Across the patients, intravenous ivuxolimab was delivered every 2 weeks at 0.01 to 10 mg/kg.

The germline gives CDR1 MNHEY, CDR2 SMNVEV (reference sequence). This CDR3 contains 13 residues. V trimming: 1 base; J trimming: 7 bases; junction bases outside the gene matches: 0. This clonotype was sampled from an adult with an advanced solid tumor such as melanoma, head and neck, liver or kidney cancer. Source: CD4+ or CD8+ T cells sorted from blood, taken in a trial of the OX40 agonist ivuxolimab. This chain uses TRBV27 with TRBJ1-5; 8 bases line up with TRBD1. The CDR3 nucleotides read TGTGCCAGCAGTTTATACAGGGGGCAGCCCCAGCATTTT. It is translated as CASSLYRGQPQHF.